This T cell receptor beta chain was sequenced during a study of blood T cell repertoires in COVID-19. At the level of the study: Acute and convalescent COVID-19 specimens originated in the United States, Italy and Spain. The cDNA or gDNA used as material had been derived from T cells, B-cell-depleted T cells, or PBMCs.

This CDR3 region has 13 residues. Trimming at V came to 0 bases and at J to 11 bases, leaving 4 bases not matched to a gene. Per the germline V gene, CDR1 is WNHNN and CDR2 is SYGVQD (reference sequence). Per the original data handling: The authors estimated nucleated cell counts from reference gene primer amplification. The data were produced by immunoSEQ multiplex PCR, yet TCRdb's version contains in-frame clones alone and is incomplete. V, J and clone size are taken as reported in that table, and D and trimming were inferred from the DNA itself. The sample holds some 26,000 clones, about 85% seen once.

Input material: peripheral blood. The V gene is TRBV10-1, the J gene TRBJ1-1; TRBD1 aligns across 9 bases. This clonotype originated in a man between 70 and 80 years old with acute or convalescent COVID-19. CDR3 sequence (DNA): TGCGCCAGCAGTGAGTCCGGGACAGGGAGGGCTTTCTTT. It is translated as CASSESGTGRAFF.